What follows are 25 T cell receptor beta chains derived from one specimen sequenced in a study of blood T cells in healthy people across ages (dated by TCRdb to the mid-2010s). The library was built by means of 5' RACE. Sequencing took place on an Illumina HiSeq 2500. A second about 7 to 12 cycle PCR used a sample-barcoded 5' primer and a J-beta primer mix. TCRdb ran its own pipeline on the public reads, namely fastp trimming at Q25 and MiXCR clone calling, and kept in-frame beta chains. A single entry per CDR3 protein holds the most common genes and DNA from its merged rows. The sample contains about 570,000 distinct CDR3 sequences, 27% of them found a single time. The top ten clones comprise less than 20% of the sample. What was sequenced was blood. The receptors originated from a woman in her 70s in good health.

The chain links TRBV5-1 to TRBJ2-1; 7 nucleotides agree with TRBD1. Looked up from germline, CDR1 is SGHRS and CDR2 is YFSETQ. The CDR3 totals 16 residues. The ends lost 1 base at V and 0 bases at J; junction bases unmatched: 4. The CDR3 sequence is CASSLIPGGSYNEQFF. The CDR3, as DNA: TGCGCCAGCAGCTTGATCCCAGGGGGCTCCTACAATGAGCAGTTCTTC.

The chain recombines TRBV29-1 with TRBJ2-3; the D is unclear. V lost 6 bases to trimming and J lost 4 bases, with 8 bases between them. This CDR3 has 11 amino acids. Germline V CDR1 and CDR2: SQVTM, ANQGSEA. The chain's CDR3 is CSVSKPDTQYF. For the CDR3, the DNA is TGCAGCGTGTCTAAGCCAGATACGCAGTATTTT.

This clonotype was counted between two and nine times. An end of the junction does not agree with germline; a read error may underlie this. CDR3 sequence reads: CASSSQNTEAFF. CDR3 nucleotide sequence: TGTGCCAGTAGTAGCCAGAACACTGAAGCCTTCTTT. The rearrangement links TRBV19 to TRBJ1-1; D remains unclear. The CDR3 length is 12 residues. Germline V gene data show CDR1 as LNHDA and CDR2 as SQIVND (reference sequence).

The chain links TRBV6-6 to TRBJ2-1; 7 nucleotides agree with TRBD2. The trim removed 8 bases at V and 3 bases at J, leaving 13 bases unmatched. CDR1 and CDR2 (germline): MNHNY, SVGAGI (reference sequence). This CDR3 is built from 16 residues. The CDR3 sequence is CASLHKRDMFYNEQFF. The CDR3 DNA reads TGTGCCAGCCTTCATAAGCGGGATATGTTCTACAATGAGCAGTTCTTC.

This clonotype has just a few counts. In nucleotides, the CDR3 is TGTGCCAGCAGTTGGCTGAGTGGCCATGAGCAGTTCTTC. Translation: CASSWLSGHEQFF. The gene calls are TRBV6-5 and TRBJ2-5; D gene unclear. The end of the DNA is better explained by TRBJ2-1, so the J call may be wrong. The CDR3 covers 13 residues. Germline V lookup: CDR1 MNHEY, CDR2 SVGAGI.

This clonotype was picked up a small number of times. J is TRBJ2-7 and V is TRBV19; tentatively, D is TRBD1 or TRBD2 (7 bases each). CDR1 and CDR2 from the germline V gene are LNHDA and SQIVND (reference sequence). The CDR3 is made up of 15 amino acids. The ends were cut back, 5 bases at V and 3 bases at J, with 17 bases in the middle. The CDR3 protein is CASSPRGGQFYEQYF. CDR3 DNA sequence: TGTGCCAGTAGTCCCAGGGGGGGGCAGTTCTACGAGCAGTACTTC.

The chain combines TRBV6-6 with TRBJ2-6; D is perhaps TRBD1 (5 bases). The CDR3 has 16 residues. The germline gives CDR1 MNHNY, CDR2 SVGAGI (reference sequence). The V gene lost 4 bases and the J gene lost 2 bases, with 12 bases spanning the gap. The CDR3 DNA reads TGTGCCAGCAGTTTCTCGGACATCCCTGGGGCCAACGTCCTGACTTTC. Translation gives CASSFSDIPGANVLTF.

This clonotype was recorded a few times. The chain links TRBV24-1 to TRBJ2-7; D possibly uses TRBD1 or TRBD2 (5 bases each). Trimming pared 4 bases from V and 0 bases from J, leaving 12 bases between. CDR1 is KGHDR, CDR2 SFDVKD, per germline. The CDR3 covers 15 residues. The CDR3, as DNA: TGTGCCACCAGTGACGGGGACGGCAGCTCCTACGAGCAGTACTTC. Residues: CATSDGDGSSYEQYF.

A single count supports this clonotype. This chain uses TRBV6-2 or TRBV6-3 with TRBJ2-1; D is possibly TRBD2 (7 bases). The V gene's germline CDR1 is MNHEY and CDR2 SVGEGT. The CDR3 spans 15 residues. V dropped 5 bases and J dropped 4 bases, with 15 bases sitting between them. The CDR3 DNA reads as TGTGCCAGCAGTACTGGGGGGGGCGGTTACAATGAGCAGTTCTTC. Translation: CASSTGGGGYNEQFF.

This rearrangement joins TRBV20-1 to TRBJ2-3; D possibly corresponds to TRBD1 (5 bases). The CDR3 totals 11 residues. The germline CDR1 and CDR2 sequences are DFQATT and SNEGSKA (reference sequence). V was pared by 6 bases and J by 1 base, with 5 bases between. DNA for the CDR3: TGCAGTGCACAGGGCACAGATACGCAGTATTTT. Translation gives CSAQGTDTQYF.

This chain joins TRBV20-1 and TRBJ2-5, with unresolved D. The J call may be faulty, since TRBJ2-7 better matches the DNA end. Germline V gene data show CDR1 as DFQATT and CDR2 as SNEGSKA (reference sequence). The CDR3 has 13 amino acids. CDR3 sequence reads: CSARRILSYEQYF. The CDR3 region has the DNA TGCAGTGCTAGAAGGATCCTCTCCTACGAGCAGTACTTC.

The chain employs TRBV6-2 or TRBV6-3 and TRBJ2-4; 7 bases align to TRBD1. From germline, CDR1 is MNHEY and CDR2 SVGEGT. With V trimmed by 5 bases and J by 6 bases, 16 bases remained unmatched. The length of the CDR3 is 17 residues. The CDR3, as DNA: TGTGCCAGCAGTCTAGGCCCCCACAGGGGCCCACTAAACATTCAGTACTTC. Protein product: CASSLGPHRGPLNIQYF.

The chain recombines TRBV10-3 with TRBJ2-6; tentatively, D is TRBD2 (5 bases). V dropped 4 bases and J dropped 3 bases, with 7 bases sitting between them. Germline loops: CDR1 ENHRY, CDR2 SYGVKD. This CDR3 has 14 amino acids. The CDR3 here is CAISGRDGANVLTF. The CDR3 nucleotides read TGTGCCATCAGTGGACGGGATGGGGCCAACGTCCTGACTTTC.

The rearrangement joins TRBV7-9 to TRBJ1-1; no clear D. The ends were cut back, 4 bases at V and 0 bases at J, with 9 bases in the middle. The CDR3 runs to 14 residues. Germline CDR1 reads SEHNR; CDR2 reads FQNEAQ (reference sequence). CDR3 residues: CASSSAVMNTEAFF. The CDR3 DNA reads TGTGCCAGCAGCTCCGCAGTAATGAACACTGAAGCTTTCTTT.

The chain recombines TRBV7-3 with TRBJ2-3; D is possibly TRBD2 (6 bases). The germline gives CDR1 SGHTA, CDR2 FQGTGA. CDR3 length: 15 amino acids. V was pared by 6 bases and J by 6 bases, with 19 bases between. CDR3 residues: CASSRNGGGADTQYF. The CDR3 nucleotides read TGTGCCAGCAGTCGTAACGGGGGAGGAGCGGATACGCAGTATTTT.

The chain carries TRBV29-1 and TRBJ2-1; D not certain. The CDR3 loop spans 11 amino acids. Germline lookup yields CDR1 SQVTM and CDR2 ANQGSEA. V lost 7 bases and J lost 9, with 13 bases in between. CDR3: CSANLFSEQFF. Here the CDR3 DNA reads TGCAGCGCTAATCTCTTCAGTGAGCAGTTCTTC.

The V and J genes are TRBV7-9 and TRBJ1-2; perhaps TRBD1 as D (6 bases). CDR1 is SEHNR and CDR2 is FQNEAQ in the germline V gene (reference sequence). The CDR3 spans 14 residues. Trimming cost V 4 bases and J 8 bases, with 17 bases left between them. For the CDR3, the DNA is TGTGCCAGCAGCTCCGCAGGGGAAGGTCGGGGCTACACCTTC. The encoded protein is CASSSAGEGRGYTF.

V and J are TRBV27 and TRBJ2-1; 11 nucleotides align to TRBD2. After removal of 5 bases from V and 6 bases from J, the junction contained 6 bases not matched to a gene. This CDR3 region has 15 residues. Germline CDR1 is MNHEY and CDR2 is SMNVEV (reference sequence). The CDR3 DNA sequence: TGTGCCAGCAGTCATAGCGGGGGGGCGGTCAATGAGCAGTTCTTC. It specifies CASSHSGGAVNEQFF.

V gene TRBV6-2 or TRBV6-3 combines with J gene TRBJ2-6; TRBD1 might be the D (5 bases). This CDR3 has 17 residues. Germline CDR1 is MNHEY and CDR2 is SVGEGT. The V and J ends lost 4 bases and 0 bases respectively, with 13 bases between them. The CDR3 DNA reads as TGTGCCAGCAGTTTTAGGGGCCCTTCCTCTGGGGCCAACGTCCTGACTTTC. Its protein is CASSFRGPSSGANVLTF.

The chain joins TRBV6-2 or TRBV6-3 to TRBJ2-5; D perhaps matches TRBD1 (5 bases). CDR1 and CDR2 (germline): MNHEY, SVGEGT. The V and J ends lost 1 base and 5 bases respectively, with 17 bases between them. The CDR3 covers 16 residues. CDR3 nucleotides: TGTGCCAGCAGTTACTTGGGCCGCCAGGGTCGGGAGACCCAGTACTTC. Protein product: CASSYLGRQGRETQYF.

This clonotype was observed a few times. This rearrangement joins TRBV7-2 to TRBJ2-3; D might be TRBD1 (6 bases). The CDR3 spans 16 residues. CDR1 and CDR2 (germline): SGHTA, FQGNSA. With 4 bases removed from V and 3 bases from J, the gap between germline ends came to 17 bases. The CDR3 spells CASSSQGNSWTDTQYF. The CDR3 DNA reads as TGTGCCAGCAGCTCACAGGGTAATAGTTGGACAGATACGCAGTATTTT.

The J gene is TRBJ2-7, the V gene TRBV14, with no clear D. The CDR3 contains 15 residues. V was pared by 2 bases and J by 2 bases, with 13 bases between. Germline V gene lookup returns CDR1 SGHDN and CDR2 FVKESK. CDR3 coding DNA: TGTGCCAGCAGCCAATTAAGTTCTGTCCCCTACGAGCAGTACTTC. Protein sequence: CASSQLSSVPYEQYF.

For this clonotype: At one end, the junction sequence differs from germline, possibly due to a read error. V usage is TRBV10-3 and J usage is TRBJ2-3; TRBD2 aligns across 10 bases. The CDR3 loop spans 13 amino acids. The germline V gene encodes CDR1 ENHRY and CDR2 SYGVKD. CDR3 protein: CAIKAGGSDTQYF. CDR3 DNA sequence: TGTGCTATCAAAGCGGGGGGGTCAGATACGCAGTATTTT.

The chain employs TRBV28 and TRBJ2-4; D possibly uses TRBD1 or TRBD2 (5 bases each). CDR3 length equals 15 residues. Trimming removed 5 bases from V and 7 bases from J, with 18 bases in between. In germline, CDR1 is MDHEN, CDR2 SYDVKM. The chain's CDR3 is CASSPPGTEGNIQYF. DNA for the CDR3: TGTGCCAGCAGTCCCCCCGGGACCGAAGGGAACATTCAGTACTTC.

In this sample, this clonotype turned up a few times. The chain carries TRBV29-1 and TRBJ2-1; TRBD1 matches at 10 bases. This CDR3 comprises 14 residues. V gave up 7 bases and J gave up 2 bases; unmatched junction bases: 5. The germline CDR1 and CDR2 sequences are SQVTM and ANQGSEA. CDR3 sequence: CSARDRGTYNEQFF. The CDR3 coding sequence is TGCAGCGCGCGGGACAGGGGTACCTACAATGAGCAGTTCTTC.